These 3 T cell receptor beta chains share one sample of origin, sequenced in a study of blood T cell repertoires in COVID-19. The method was immunoSEQ multiplex PCR; TCRdb's version includes in-frame clones alone and lacks a portion of them. This table has approximately 260,000 clones, approximately 88% appearing once. The source material was peripheral blood. The receptors here all came from a man aged 50-59 years with acute or convalescent COVID-19.

The chain employs TRBV3-1 (or the pseudogene TRBV3-2) and TRBJ2-1; perhaps TRBD2 as D (6 bases). The germline V and J ends were trimmed by 2 bases and 8 bases, with 16 bases remaining between them. CDR1 is LGHDT and CDR2 is YNNKEL in the germline V gene (reference sequence). The CDR3 has 15 residues. CDR3 DNA: TGTGCCAGCAGCCAACAGACTAGTATGGGCGATGAGCAGTTCTTC. Translation gives CASSQQTSMGDEQFF.

Only one count was recorded for this clone. This specimen includes other DNA sequences encoding the same CDR3. This rearrangement joins TRBV18 to TRBJ2-6; TRBD1 matches 9 bases. The CDR3 sequence is 16 residues long. Germline assignment: CDR1 KGHSH and CDR2 LQKENI. Trimming cost V 3 bases and J 0 bases; bases outside gene matches: 0. The CDR3 is CASSPTGGSGANVLTF. Written as DNA, the CDR3 is TGTGCCAGCTCACCGACAGGGGGCTCTGGGGCCAACGTCCTGACTTTC.

The chain employs TRBV2 and TRBJ2-1, with TRBD1 matching over 7 bases. The CDR3 extends over 11 amino acids. V was clipped by 5 bases and J by 13 bases; unmatched bases: 5. Germline loops: CDR1 SNHLY, CDR2 FYNNEI. The DNA of the CDR3 is TGTGCCAGCAGTCAGGACAGGTTTCAGTTCTTC. Translating gives CASSQDRFQFF.